One TCR beta chain is described in this entry. Sequencing used immunoSEQ multiplex PCR; TCRdb keeps in-frame clones, though not all of them. Of a few hundred thousand clones listed, about 80% are singletons. This sample was taken from a study of blood T cell repertoires in COVID-19. Study-level background: Some COVID-19 samples were acute and others convalescent; all came from the United States, Italy and Spain.

The germline V gene encodes CDR1 MNHNS and CDR2 SASEGT. V lost 2 bases and J lost 9; bases outside the gene matches: 5. The CDR3 is made up of 13 amino acids. The chain employs TRBV6-1 and TRBJ1-1; 8 nucleotides line up with TRBD1. The TCR sequence derives from a person between 65 and 79 years old with COVID-19, enrolled during active disease. The sequencing input was peripheral blood. CDR3 DNA sequence: TGTGCCAGCAGTGAAATCCAGGGGGCGAAAGCTTTCTTT. Translated, it gives CASSEIQGAKAFF.